Listed below are T cell receptor beta chains from one sample, sequenced in a study of shared clonotypes between healthy human individuals. Profiling relied on immunoSEQ multiplex PCR, and the TCRdb table lists in-frame clones only, not all of them. The data contain 2 million to 2.5 million clones, 85% to 95% of them singletons. The sequencing sample was made of naive CD4+ T cells from PBMCs. The source of these receptors is a man aged 18 to 30 in good health. Some clones in this sample may be carry-over from other donors' samples. Each CDR3 is given with its conserved first and last residue. The D gene is left open where the match is weak. The size entry is marked missing in some rows and otherwise reads once, few, many or a size class.

CDR3 length: 14
J gene: TRBJ2-7
V gene: TRBV11-3
clone size: NA
D gene: NA
CDR3 DNA: TGTGCCAGCAGCCCCCGGGACGGGGCCTACGAGCAGTACTTC
CDR3 protein: CASSPRDGAYEQYF

CDR3 length: 14
J gene: TRBJ1-2
V gene: TRBV28
clone size: NA
D gene: NA
CDR3 DNA: TGTGCCAGCAGCTCAAACCCCGGTTGGTATGGCTACACCTTC
CDR3 protein: CASSSNPGWYGYTF

CDR3 length: 13
J gene: TRBJ2-7
V gene: TRBV7-9
clone size: NA
D gene: NA
CDR3 DNA: TGTGCCAGCAGCCACCCCTCGGACGACGAGCAGTACTTC
CDR3 protein: CASSHPSDDEQYF

CDR3 length: 15
J gene: TRBJ2-1
V gene: TRBV5-1
clone size: NA
D gene: NA
CDR3 DNA: TGCGCCAGCAGCCGAGGGGGAGCGGGGTACAATGAGCAGTTCTTC
CDR3 protein: CASSRGGAGYNEQFF

CDR3 length: 15
J gene: TRBJ2-7
V gene: TRBV10-1
clone size: NA
D gene: TRBD2
CDR3 DNA: TGCGCCAGCAGTGCGACTAGCGGGACCCCCTACGAGCAGTACTTC
CDR3 protein: CASSATSGTPYEQYF

CDR3 length: 16
J gene: TRBJ1-2
V gene: TRBV7-2
clone size: NA
D gene: NA
CDR3 DNA: TGTGCCAGCAGCCCGCGTTGGGTTCGGAGGAATGATGGCTACACCTTC
CDR3 protein: CASSPRWVRRNDGYTF

CDR3 length: 14
J gene: TRBJ2-7
V gene: TRBV2
clone size: NA
D gene: TRBD1
CDR3 DNA: TGTGCCAGCAGTAGCACGGGGACAGCATACGAGCAGTACTTC
CDR3 protein: CASSSTGTAYEQYF

CDR3 length: 13
J gene: TRBJ1-4
V gene: TRBV18
clone size: NA
D gene: NA
CDR3 DNA: TGTGCCAGCTCACAGGACTTAAATGAAAAACTGTTTTTT
CDR3 protein: CASSQDLNEKLFF

CDR3 length: 15
J gene: TRBJ2-7
V gene: TRBV7-2
clone size: once
D gene: NA
CDR3 DNA: TGTGCCAGCAGCTTAGTGTTTGCAGGGGACCACGAGCAGTACTTC
CDR3 protein: CASSLVFAGDHEQYF

CDR3 length: 16
J gene: TRBJ2-1
V gene: TRBV14
clone size: NA
D gene: NA
CDR3 DNA: TGTGCCAGCAGCCAAGATTATGGGCAGGCCTACAATGAGCAGTTCTTC
CDR3 protein: CASSQDYGQAYNEQFF

CDR3 length: 14
J gene: TRBJ1-2
V gene: TRBV7-9
clone size: NA
D gene: NA
CDR3 DNA: TGTGCCAGCAGCTTAGAGGCAGGGAGGAACGGCTACACCTTC
CDR3 protein: CASSLEAGRNGYTF

CDR3 length: 16
J gene: TRBJ1-4
V gene: TRBV4-3
clone size: NA
D gene: TRBD1
CDR3 DNA: TGCGCCAGCACGTCTTACCGGGGACAGGGTGAGGAAAAACTGTTTTTT
CDR3 protein: CASTSYRGQGEEKLFF

CDR3 length: 13
J gene: TRBJ2-5
V gene: TRBV2
clone size: NA
D gene: NA
CDR3 DNA: TGTGCCAGCAGTCAGAGGATCCAAGAGACCCAGTACTTC
CDR3 protein: CASSQRIQETQYF

CDR3 length: 13
J gene: TRBJ2-2
V gene: TRBV6-1
clone size: NA
D gene: NA
CDR3 DNA: TGTGCCAGCAGTGAAACGGACACCGGGGAGCTGTTTTTT
CDR3 protein: CASSETDTGELFF

CDR3 length: 13
J gene: TRBJ1-2
V gene: TRBV6-5
clone size: NA
D gene: NA
CDR3 DNA: TGTGCCAGCAGTCCTCAGGGAAACTATGGCTACACCTTC
CDR3 protein: CASSPQGNYGYTF

CDR3 length: 17
J gene: TRBJ2-7
V gene: TRBV4-1
clone size: NA
D gene: TRBD2
CDR3 DNA: TGCGCCAGCAGCCAAGGACCGACTAGCGGGAGCTCCTACGAGCAGTACTTC
CDR3 protein: CASSQGPTSGSSYEQYF

CDR3 length: 19
J gene: TRBJ2-2
V gene: TRBV14
clone size: NA
D gene: TRBD1
CDR3 DNA: TGTGCCAGCAGCCCCATTGGACAGGGGTTTGCTAGCGGCCCCGGGGAGCTGTTTTTT
CDR3 protein: CASSPIGQGFASGPGELFF

CDR3 length: 15
J gene: TRBJ2-1
V gene: TRBV7-2
clone size: NA
D gene: TRBD2
CDR3 DNA: TGTGCCAGCAGCTTAAGTAGCGGGAGCTACAATGAGCAGTTCTTC
CDR3 protein: CASSLSSGSYNEQFF

CDR3 length: 13
J gene: TRBJ1-1
V gene: TRBV9
clone size: NA
D gene: NA
CDR3 DNA: TGTGCCAGCAGCGTACAACCGGGGTCTGAAGCTTTCTTT
CDR3 protein: CASSVQPGSEAFF

CDR3 length: 13
J gene: TRBJ2-7
V gene: TRBV5-4
clone size: NA
D gene: NA
CDR3 DNA: TGTGCCAGCAGCCGTGCGACTGACTACGAGCAGTACTTC
CDR3 protein: CASSRATDYEQYF

CDR3 length: 14
J gene: TRBJ2-7
V gene: TRBV18
clone size: NA
D gene: TRBD2
CDR3 DNA: TGTGCCGGGGGGACTAGCGGGAGCCCGTACGAGCAGTACTTC
CDR3 protein: CAGGTSGSPYEQYF

CDR3 length: 13
J gene: TRBJ2-2
V gene: TRBV6-4
clone size: NA
D gene: NA
CDR3 DNA: TGTGCCAGCAGTGATCGGGGAGCCGGGGAGCTGTTTTTT
CDR3 protein: CASSDRGAGELFF

CDR3 length: 12
J gene: TRBJ2-1
V gene: TRBV7-3
clone size: NA
D gene: NA
CDR3 DNA: TGTGCCAGCAGCTCCTATTACGGTGAGCAGTTCTTC
CDR3 protein: CASSSYYGEQFF

CDR3 length: 14
J gene: TRBJ2-1
V gene: TRBV28
clone size: NA
D gene: NA
CDR3 DNA: TGTGCCAGCAGACCTCCGGGGAGGTACAATGAGCAGTTCTTC
CDR3 protein: CASRPPGRYNEQFF

CDR3 length: 13
J gene: TRBJ1-3
V gene: TRBV7-6
clone size: NA
D gene: NA
CDR3 DNA: TGTGCCAGCATCCCCGGATCGGACAACACCATATATTTT
CDR3 protein: CASIPGSDNTIYF

CDR3 length: 14
J gene: TRBJ2-3
V gene: TRBV5-1
clone size: NA
D gene: NA
CDR3 DNA: TGCGCCAGCAGCCCCCCCCAGGTTACAGATACGCAGTATTTT
CDR3 protein: CASSPPQVTDTQYF

CDR3 length: 14
J gene: TRBJ2-5
V gene: TRBV5-8
clone size: NA
D gene: NA
CDR3 DNA: TGTGCCAGCAGCCTTGGGGTGACTCAAGAGACCCAGTACTTC
CDR3 protein: CASSLGVTQETQYF

CDR3 length: 15
J gene: TRBJ2-5
V gene: TRBV18
clone size: once
D gene: NA
CDR3 DNA: TGTGCCAGCTCAATATCCCTCCTGTCCCAAGAGACCCAGTACTTC
CDR3 protein: CASSISLLSQETQYF

CDR3 length: 13
J gene: TRBJ1-2
V gene: TRBV2
clone size: NA
D gene: NA
CDR3 DNA: TGTGCCAGCACCCAGGAGTACGACTATGGCTACACCTTC
CDR3 protein: CASTQEYDYGYTF

CDR3 length: 16
J gene: TRBJ2-4
V gene: TRBV2
clone size: NA
D gene: NA
CDR3 DNA: TGTGCCAGCACCGAGGGAAGGGCAGGGGCCAAAAACATTCAGTACTTC
CDR3 protein: CASTEGRAGAKNIQYF

CDR3 length: 12
J gene: TRBJ2-3
V gene: TRBV29-1
clone size: NA
D gene: NA
CDR3 DNA: TGCAGCGTTGACTCGACCCGCCGTGGGCAGTATTTT
CDR3 protein: CSVDSTRRGQYF

CDR3 length: 15
J gene: TRBJ2-7
V gene: TRBV30
clone size: NA
D gene: NA
CDR3 DNA: TGTGCCTGGAGTGTACGTGGGACACGATCCTACGAGCAGTACTTC
CDR3 protein: CAWSVRGTRSYEQYF

CDR3 length: 13
J gene: TRBJ1-2
V gene: TRBV5-6
clone size: NA
D gene: NA
CDR3 DNA: TGTGCCAGCAGCTTGGCGGGTAACTATGGCTACACCTTC
CDR3 protein: CASSLAGNYGYTF

CDR3 length: 13
J gene: TRBJ2-5
V gene: TRBV6-1
clone size: NA
D gene: NA
CDR3 DNA: TGTGCCAGCAGTGCTTACAGCGTCCAGACCCAGTACTTC
CDR3 protein: CASSAYSVQTQYF

CDR3 length: 15
J gene: TRBJ2-5
V gene: TRBV27
clone size: NA
D gene: NA
CDR3 DNA: TGTGCCAGCAGTTTATCTGACACTCGAGGGGAGACCCAGTACTTC
CDR3 protein: CASSLSDTRGETQYF

CDR3 length: 14
J gene: TRBJ2-7
V gene: TRBV12-5
clone size: NA
D gene: TRBD1
CDR3 DNA: TGTGCTAGTGCTCCGGGACAGGGATCCTACGAGCAGTACTTC
CDR3 protein: CASAPGQGSYEQYF

CDR3 length: 14
J gene: TRBJ1-1
V gene: TRBV6-5
clone size: NA
D gene: NA
CDR3 DNA: TGTGCCAGCAGTGGCGGGACGGGCAACACTGAAGCTTTCTTT
CDR3 protein: CASSGGTGNTEAFF

CDR3 length: 13
J gene: TRBJ2-7
V gene: TRBV2
clone size: NA
D gene: TRBD2
CDR3 DNA: TGTGCCAGAAGGACTAGCGGGAGTAACGAGCAGTACTTC
CDR3 protein: CARRTSGSNEQYF

CDR3 length: 18
J gene: TRBJ2-2
V gene: TRBV27
clone size: NA
D gene: TRBD1
CDR3 DNA: TGTGCCAGCAGTTTGTGGGCGAATCAGGGGGCGCGCACCGGGGAGCTGTTTTTT
CDR3 protein: CASSLWANQGARTGELFF

CDR3 length: 14
J gene: TRBJ2-5
V gene: TRBV9
clone size: NA
D gene: NA
CDR3 DNA: TGTGCCAGCAGCGTCCCTGGGACCGGGGAGACCCAGTACTTC
CDR3 protein: CASSVPGTGETQYF

CDR3 length: 15
J gene: TRBJ1-2
V gene: TRBV28
clone size: NA
D gene: NA
CDR3 DNA: TGTGCCAGCAGTCTAACACAAGGGGTGGCAAATGGCTACACCTTC
CDR3 protein: CASSLTQGVANGYTF

CDR3 length: 12
J gene: TRBJ2-4
V gene: TRBV7-8
clone size: NA
D gene: NA
CDR3 DNA: TGTGCCAGCAGCTTATCCCGAAACATTCAGTACTTC
CDR3 protein: CASSLSRNIQYF